Described below is a single T cell receptor (beta chain) sequence and its context. Its cognate antigen has yet to be identified. There are no base qualities to consult, and no much larger clone falls within one base. Because repertoires were sampled repeatedly during chemoradiotherapy, clonal expansion in the tumor microenvironment could be followed. The data were obtained in a study of chemoradiotherapy in HPV16-positive cancers (dated by TCRdb to between 2022 and 2023). At the level of the whole study: Candidate HPV-specific T-cell clones and common TCR motifs were defined by functional T-cell assays performed on cells from a couple of HPV16-positive patients. The study set out to ask whether T-cell immunity against the HPV oncoproteins E6 and E7 changes over the course of chemoradiotherapy and whether that immunity affects survival. TCR repertoires from some 89 patients with HPV-related cancers were then used to track the candidate HPV-specific TCRs and motifs.

V ends up 4 bases short and J 1 base short, with an unmatched junction base count of 8. The CDR3 numbers 17 residues from cysteine through phenylalanine. Here the CDR3 DNA is all that survives: 51 bases in frame from base 1. CDR1 SGHTA and CDR2 FQGNSA were looked up in the germline V gene. What the authors observed across the whole study: In HPV16-positive patients, expansion of HPV-responsive T cells during chemoradiotherapy was found to be associated with improved recurrence-free survival. The survival association was reported for HPV16-positive patients, and the functional definition of HPV-specific T cells was derived from only a couple of HPV16-positive patients. Expansion of candidate HPV-specific clones and E7-related TCR motifs was observed in the tumor microenvironment during treatment, whereas no such expansion was observed for non-HPV-specific T cells.

Libraries were prepared through the immunoSEQ multiplex PCR assay. Imported from immuneACCESS, the table was reduced by TCRdb to in-frame sequences with V and J called. These copies leave out some clones; in studies compared against another copy, an unresolved V gene accounts for under half, and the cause of the remainder is not known. This sample comprises about 22,000 clones, approximately 70% of them detected only once. The ten most abundant clones make up approximately 2.5% of the sample. The TCR comes from a human donor with HPV-associated anogenital cancer. Sampling was performed from a patient who underwent chemoradiotherapy. Rearrangement joined TRBV7-2 to TRBJ2-1; a stretch of 9 junction bases matches TRBD2. For the CDR3, the sequence is CASSWTETSGSYNEQFF. Read as DNA, the sequence is TGTGCCAGCAGCTGGACTGAGACTAGCGGATCCTACAATGAGCAGTTCTTC.